This T cell receptor beta chain derives from a study of blood T cell repertoires in COVID-19. About the research overall: Samples came from the United States, Italy and Spain, spanning acute and convalescent COVID-19.

Germline V CDR1 and CDR2: MNHEY, SVGAGI. V dropped 5 bases and J dropped 3 bases, with 2 bases sitting between them. CDR3 size: 10 residues. Participants were aged roughly 18 to 89 years from about two dozen US areas. With regard to this clone: This sample includes further DNA sequences coding for the same CDR3.

Measured with immunoSEQ multiplex PCR; TCRdb has only the in-frame clones, and not every one. The data show around 310,000 clones, roughly nine tenths seen once. The receptor was derived from a woman aged 30 to 39 who had recovered from COVID-19. The sequencing input was PBMCs or T cells enriched from blood (not recorded which). The rearrangement links TRBV6-5 to TRBJ2-7; D gene uncertain. The CDR3 region is CASSRYEQYF. Written as DNA, the CDR3 is TGTGCCAGCAGTCGCTACGAGCAGTACTTC.